One TCR beta chain is described in this entry. Its matching antigen is unknown. Germline CDR1 is MGHRA and CDR2 is YSYEKL. The CDR3 is 19 amino acids. J was trimmed by 5 bases and V by 1 base; bases with no gene match: 13. These data are taken from a study of beta chain features in type 1 diabetes. Study conclusions and caveats: More deletions and fewer insertions at VDJ junctions were seen in type 1 diabetes patients. The similarity of naive, central memory and Treg TCRB repertoires appeared greater among patients than among healthy donors.

Isolated RNA was reverse transcribed in full, so expressed TCRB transcripts were sequenced. An average about 3.6 million reads came from naive, central memory and regulatory T cell samples. TCRdb keeps only in-frame clones here, not all; method: immunoSEQ multiplex PCR. The sample gives about 930,000 clones, roughly a sixth of which show up once; 0.023% is in the top ten. The chain is built from TRBV4-1 and TRBJ2-2; 10 bases line up with TRBD1. The source material was naive CD4+ T cells from blood. This sequence was found in a woman aged 18 to 35 in good health. CDR3 in amino acids: CASSQVRPGQGRKTGELFF. As DNA, the CDR3 is TGCGCCAGCAGCCAAGTTCGCCCGGGACAGGGGAGGAAAACCGGGGAGCTGTTTTTT.